The rows below give T cell receptor beta chains drawn from one sample of a study of radiation and T cells in renal cell carcinoma. The data were produced by immunoSEQ multiplex PCR, yet TCRdb's version contains in-frame clones alone and is incomplete. The table has just over 150,000 clones, over 80% seen once; the top ten hold roughly 13%. The source material was blood, sampled from a patient whose treatment included radiotherapy and nephrectomy. These receptors were collected from a woman between 50 and 59 years old with renal cell carcinoma. The CDR3 runs from the conserved cysteine through the conserved F or W. A D gene is named only where the DNA matches it firmly. A row's size may be missing; if present it is once, few, many or a size class.

-	-	16	TRBV7-8	TRBJ1-5	TGTGCCAGCAGCTTAGGTCTCGCGTATAGCAATCAGCCCCAGCATTTT	CASSLGLAYSNQPQHF
-	once	13	TRBV4-3	TRBJ2-2	TGCGCCAGTAGCCAAGGGGGGACGCGGGAGCTGTTTTTT	CASSQGGTRELFF
-	-	15	TRBV19	TRBJ2-3	TGTGCCAGTAGTATAGGGAGCGCACGCCAAGATACGCAGTATTTT	CASSIGSARQDTQYF
-	-	14	TRBV13	TRBJ2-1	TGTGCCAGCAGCTTAGAACGAACGTACAATGAGCAGTTCTTC	CASSLERTYNEQFF
-	-	15	TRBV19	TRBJ2-1	TGTGCCAGTAGTATATTCCGGGACTGGTACAATGAGCAGTTCTTC	CASSIFRDWYNEQFF
-	-	15	TRBV5-1	TRBJ2-6	TGCGCCAGCAGCGTCAGGGGCTCTGGGGCCAACGTCCTGACTTTC	CASSVRGSGANVLTF
TRBD1	-	15	TRBV4-1	TRBJ2-2	TGCGCCAGCAGCCAGAGGGACAGGGGTGTGGGGGAGCTGTTTTTT	CASSQRDRGVGELFF
-	-	16	TRBV5-1	TRBJ2-3	TGCGCCAGCAGCTCCCATGCCGGACCTAGCACAGATACGCAGTATTTT	CASSSHAGPSTDTQYF
-	-	13	TRBV2	TRBJ1-1	TGTGCCAGCGCCAGAGATCGATTCACTGAAGCTTTCTTT	CASARDRFTEAFF
-	once	15	TRBV19	TRBJ1-4	TGTGCCAGTAGTATCCCCGGCCGGGGTAATGAAAAACTGTTTTTT	CASSIPGRGNEKLFF
-	once	13	TRBV5-6	TRBJ2-5	TGTGCCAGCAGCCGTTGGCGCCAAGAGACCCAGTACTTC	CASSRWRQETQYF
TRBD1	few	17	TRBV5-8	TRBJ2-6	TGTGCCAGCAACACAGGGGCTTGGGTCTCTGGGGCCAACGTCCTGACTTTC	CASNTGAWVSGANVLTF
-	few	14	TRBV30	TRBJ2-1	TGTGCCTGGAGAGGGAGCGGCTCCTACAATGAGCAGTTCTTC	CAWRGSGSYNEQFF
-	-	14	TRBV7-9	TRBJ1-3	TGTGCCAGCAGCTTTGGGCTCTCTGGAAACACCATATATTTT	CASSFGLSGNTIYF
TRBD2	-	13	TRBV18	TRBJ2-5	TGTGCCAGCTCACTCACTAGCGTGGAGACCCAGTACTTC	CASSLTSVETQYF
-	-	14	TRBV7-3	TRBJ2-1	TGTGCCAGCAGCCAAGGAAGGAGCTACAATGAGCAGTTCTTC	CASSQGRSYNEQFF
-	once	11	TRBV2	TRBJ2-3	TGTGCCAGCATCGTCGTAGATACGCAGTATTTT	CASIVVDTQYF
-	-	15	TRBV6-1	TRBJ1-1	TGTGCCAGCAGTGAAGCGGGACTCCTGAACACTGAAGCTTTCTTT	CASSEAGLLNTEAFF
-	once	16	TRBV19	TRBJ2-2	TGTGCCAGTAGTATAGCAGGCAGGGCGGACACCGGGGAGCTGTTTTTT	CASSIAGRADTGELFF
TRBD1	-	16	TRBV19	TRBJ1-1	TGTGCCAGTAGTCCCCGGACAGGGGGTGCGAACACTGAAGCTTTCTTT	CASSPRTGGANTEAFF
TRBD1	-	15	TRBV5-1	TRBJ2-7	TGCGCCAGCAGCTTACCGGGACAGGGGCCCTACGAGCAGTACTTC	CASSLPGQGPYEQYF
-	-	14	TRBV18	TRBJ1-1	TGTGCCAGCTCATTCCCCCCACCCGGGACTGAAGCTTTCTTT	CASSFPPPGTEAFF
-	-	14	TRBV9	TRBJ2-3	TGTGCCAGCAGCGGGGCGGTTTCTGCAGATACGCAGTATTTT	CASSGAVSADTQYF
TRBD1	-	16	TRBV5-1	TRBJ2-2	TGCGCCAGCAGCCCAACGGGACAGGGGAGCACCGGGGAGCTGTTTTTT	CASSPTGQGSTGELFF
-	-	14	TRBV5-1	TRBJ1-1	TGCGCCAGCAGTCGGGGGGCAGGGAGCACTGAAGCTTTCTTT	CASSRGAGSTEAFF
-	-	12	TRBV7-9	TRBJ2-7	TGTGCCAGCAGCTTAGGGAGGGACGAGCAGTACTTC	CASSLGRDEQYF
TRBD1	-	15	TRBV7-2	TRBJ1-2	TGTGCCAGCAGCTTAGAGGACAGGGCAAGGTATGGCTACACCTTC	CASSLEDRARYGYTF
-	-	14	TRBV18	TRBJ2-7	TGTGCCAGCTCACCACGAATGGGGGAATTGGAGCAGTACTTC	CASSPRMGELEQYF
-	-	14	TRBV6-1	TRBJ1-1	TGTGCCAGCACAAGGACCTGGGGCCTCACTGAAGCTTTCTTT	CASTRTWGLTEAFF
TRBD1	-	15	TRBV19	TRBJ2-7	TGTGCCAGTAGTGCCCCCGGGACAGGGAACTACGAGCAGTACTTC	CASSAPGTGNYEQYF
-	once	16	TRBV21-1	TRBJ2-1	TGTGCCAGCAGCAAAGAGGGGACAGGGCGGTCAGGTGAGCAGTTCTTC	CASSKEGTGRSGEQFF
-	-	13	TRBV5-1	TRBJ1-5	TGCGCCAGCAGCTTGGACGACAATCAGCCCCAGCATTTT	CASSLDDNQPQHF
-	-	10	TRBV27	TRBJ1-6	TGTGCCAGCAGTCGATCACCCCTCCACTTT	CASSRSPLHF
-	-	14	TRBV14	TRBJ1-4	TGTGCCAGCAGCCAAGGGACAGCCGGTGAAAAACTGTTTTTT	CASSQGTAGEKLFF
-	-	13	TRBV6-1	TRBJ1-5	TGTGCCAGCAGTGGGGGGGCTTATCAGCCCCAGCATTTT	CASSGGAYQPQHF
-	-	13	TRBV6-1	TRBJ2-3	TGTGCCAGCAGTCAATCCCAGGCGGATACGCAGTATTTT	CASSQSQADTQYF
-	-	11	TRBV18	TRBJ2-7	TGTGCCAGCTCACAGAAAGGCGAGCAGTACTTC	CASSQKGEQYF
-	few	11	TRBV30	TRBJ1-1	TGTGCCTGGAGTGTTGGGAATGAAGCTTTCTTT	CAWSVGNEAFF
-	few	15	TRBV7-8	TRBJ1-3	TGTGCCAGCACCTTAGAGGGTTCGTCTGGAAACACCATATATTTT	CASTLEGSSGNTIYF
TRBD1	-	17	TRBV5-6	TRBJ1-1	TGTGCCAGCAGGCAAGACAGGGGAGGAGCGAGCAACACTGAAGCTTTCTTT	CASRQDRGGASNTEAFF
-	-	15	TRBV7-2	TRBJ2-2	TGTGCCAGCAGCAGGGATTCGCTGAACACCGGGGAGCTGTTTTTT	CASSRDSLNTGELFF
-	-	14	TRBV4-1	TRBJ1-2	TGCGCCAGCAGTCCCTTCACAGGGTTCTATGGCTACACCTTC	CASSPFTGFYGYTF